This T cell receptor (beta chain) came from a study of blood T cell repertoires in COVID-19. V was trimmed by 8 bases and J by 3 bases, leaving 11 bases between them. CDR3 length: 14 residues. Germline CDR1 and CDR2: MDHEN and SYDVKM. Authors' analysis steps: Estimates of nucleated cell counts were drawn from the amplification of reference gene primers. TCRdb's table, derived via immunoSEQ multiplex PCR, lists solely in-frame clones and lacks some. That table is the source of V, J and clone size, and D and trimming were worked out from the DNA. The top ten hold roughly 3% of the sample, which has 20,000 to 25,000 clones, about 91% seen once.

The genes are TRBV28 and TRBJ1-6; the D is unclear. The sample consisted of peripheral blood. The sequence was collected from a woman aged 70-85 years with active COVID-19. This chain's CDR3 is CASAVPYYNSPLHF. The CDR3 DNA is TGTGCCAGCGCAGTACCTTACTATAATTCACCCCTCCACTTT.